The next 9 T cell receptor beta chains were all read from a single sample in a study of naive and memory T cell subsets. Whole-study findings and limits: A few larger clonotypes appeared in naive repertoires, especially CD8, possibly memory cells re-expressing CD45RA.

These receptors lack a known antigen. The beta constant-region primer was an equimolar mix of two oligonucleotides covering TRBC1 and TRBC2. Ligated cDNA was amplified by four rounds of PCR with nested alpha and beta constant-region primers and SP2. TCRdb called the UMI-ligation and nested PCR reads again in MiXCR, with one record for every CDR3 protein. The data hold approximately 150,000 distinct CDR3 sequences, with 15% to 25% observed a single time. Material for sequencing was naive CD8+ T cells from blood. All receptors derive from a human donor in good health.

The CDR3 region has the DNA TGTGCCAGCAGACCCACCACGGGGGGCAATGAGCAGTTCTTC. This translates into CASRPTTGGNEQFF. The chain uses TRBV27 and TRBJ2-1; 7 bases fit TRBD2. The J segment lost 6 bases and the V segment lost 6 bases, leaving 8 bases of the junction unmatched. Germline CDR1 and CDR2: MNHEY and SMNVEV (reference sequence). The CDR3 consists of 14 residues.

In its sample, this clonotype was seen a few times. The chain employs TRBV6-6 and TRBJ2-1; D gene unclear. In germline, CDR1 is MNHNY, CDR2 SVGAGI (reference sequence). The CDR3 runs to 14 residues. Trimming left V 4 bases short and J 4 bases short, with 11 bases between. The CDR3 reads CASSSRTKYNEQFF. Here the CDR3 DNA reads TGTGCCAGCAGTTCGAGGACCAAGTACAATGAGCAGTTCTTC.

In its sample, this clonotype was seen a few times. J is TRBJ1-2 and V is TRBV29-1, with 12 nucleotides matching TRBD1. The CDR3 extends over 14 amino acids. CDR1 is SQVTM, CDR2 ANQGSEA, per germline. Trimming took 3 bases from V and 3 from J; bases not matched to a gene: 2. The DNA for the CDR3 is TGCAGCGTTGAGGGGACAGGGGGCGACTATGGCTACACCTTC. It codes for CSVEGTGGDYGYTF.

The chain links TRBV5-5 to TRBJ2-5, with D perhaps TRBD2 (6 bases). The length of the CDR3 is 16 residues. V was trimmed by 0 bases and J by 1 base, leaving 13 bases between them. Germline lookup yields CDR1 SGHKS and CDR2 YYEKEE (reference sequence). CDR3 nucleotides: TGTGCCAGCAGCTTGGAGGTAGCGGCGATCCAAGAGACCCAGTACTTC. Translation: CASSLEVAAIQETQYF. The whole variable domain, remainder taken from reference TRBV5-5 and TRBJ2-5, is DAGVTQSPTHLIKTRGQQVTLRCSPISGHKSVSWYQQVLGQGPQFIFQYYEKEERGRGNFPDRFSARQFPNYSSELNVNALLLGDSALYLCASSLEVAAIQETQYFGPGTRLLVL.

The chain joins TRBV28 to TRBJ2-7; TRBD1 aligns across 7 bases. Looked up from germline, CDR1 is MDHEN and CDR2 is SYDVKM. V lost 3 bases, J lost 4 bases, and 3 bases stayed unmatched. The CDR3 runs 13 residues. CDR3 amino acids: CASSFDRVYEQYF. As DNA, the CDR3 is TGTGCCAGCAGTTTTGACAGGGTGTACGAGCAGTACTTC.

This clonotype was recorded a few times. The chain uses TRBV7-8 and TRBJ1-4, with no clear D. The germline CDR1 and CDR2 sequences are SGHVS and FQNEAQ. This CDR3 is 14 amino acids long. The V and J ends lost 0 bases and 0 bases respectively, with 2 bases between them. The CDR3 protein is CASSLAATNEKLFF. CDR3 nucleotides: TGTGCCAGCAGCTTAGCGGCAACTAATGAAAAACTGTTTTTT.

The chain links TRBV5-1 to TRBJ2-1; a weak D match, TRBD1 (6 bases). The CDR3 runs 14 residues. From germline, CDR1 is SGHRS and CDR2 YFSETQ. The V and J ends lost 4 bases and 8 bases respectively, with 16 bases between them. The CDR3 coding sequence is TGCGCCAGCAGCCCGGTACAGGGTTTGGATGAGCAGTTCTTC. As protein: CASSPVQGLDEQFF.

There are a few counts of this clonotype. The gene calls are TRBV12-3 or TRBV12-4 and TRBJ1-5, with TRBD1 as a possible D gene (6 bases). CDR3 length equals 15 residues. V lost 2 bases, J lost 6 bases, and 14 bases lay in between. For the CDR3, the DNA is TGTGCCAGCAGTTTATACAGGGCTGGGAGTCAGCCCCAGCATTTT. Encoded protein: CASSLYRAGSQPQHF.

This clonotype appeared a few times. V and J are TRBV2 and TRBJ1-1; TRBD1 is a possible D gene (6 bases). The CDR3 has 14 amino acids. The V end was cut by 3 bases, the J end by 5 bases, with 13 bases between. Germline assignment: CDR1 SNHLY and CDR2 FYNNEI. In DNA, the CDR3 is TGTGCCAGCAGTGAGTCAGACAGGAGGACTGAAGCTTTCTTT. Translation: CASSESDRRTEAFF.